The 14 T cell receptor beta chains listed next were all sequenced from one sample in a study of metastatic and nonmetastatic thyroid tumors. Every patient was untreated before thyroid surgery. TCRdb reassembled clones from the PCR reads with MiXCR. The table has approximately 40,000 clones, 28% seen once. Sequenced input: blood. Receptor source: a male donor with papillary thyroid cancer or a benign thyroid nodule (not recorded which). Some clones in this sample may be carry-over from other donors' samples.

CDR3 DNA: TGTGCCAGCAGCCCGCGGACCCCGGGCGCCTACAATGAGCAGTTCTTC. Its protein product is CASSPRTPGAYNEQFF. The rearrangement joins TRBV27 to TRBJ2-1; D uncertain. Deletions cut 6 bases from V and 2 bases from J, with 17 bases between. Germline values: CDR1 MNHEY, CDR2 SMNVEV (reference sequence). The CDR3 has 16 amino acids.

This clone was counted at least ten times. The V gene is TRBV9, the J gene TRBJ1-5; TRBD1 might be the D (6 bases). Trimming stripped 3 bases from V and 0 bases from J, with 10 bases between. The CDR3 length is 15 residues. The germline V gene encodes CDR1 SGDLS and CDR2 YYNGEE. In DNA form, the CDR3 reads TGTGCCAGCAGCGCGACAGGCCATAGCAATCAGCCCCAGCATTTT. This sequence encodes CASSATGHSNQPQHF.

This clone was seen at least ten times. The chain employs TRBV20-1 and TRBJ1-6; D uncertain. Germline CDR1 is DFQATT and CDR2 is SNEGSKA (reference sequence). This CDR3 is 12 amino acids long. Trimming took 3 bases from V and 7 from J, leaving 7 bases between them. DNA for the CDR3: TGCAGTGCTAGCCGCCTGAATTCACCCCTCCACTTT. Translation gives CSASRLNSPLHF.

CDR3 in DNA: TGTGCCAGTCGGGACGGCGTTGGCGGTGCCTACACCTTC. Protein product: CASRDGVGGAYTF. The gene calls are TRBV19 and TRBJ1-2; D possibly corresponds to TRBD1 (5 bases). Germline V lookup: CDR1 LNHDA, CDR2 SQIVND (reference sequence). CDR3 length: 13 residues. V lost 8 bases, J lost 10 bases, and 20 bases lay in between.

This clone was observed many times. The CDR3 loop is CSVEESRGSRSQYF. The CDR3 nucleotides read TGCAGCGTTGAAGAATCCAGGGGGAGTAGGAGTCAGTACTTC. The rearrangement joins TRBV29-1 to TRBJ2-5, with TRBD1 matching 7 bases. Germline V CDR1 and CDR2: SQVTM, ANQGSEA. V lost 0 bases and J lost 11; bases outside the gene matches: 12. The CDR3 spans 14 residues.

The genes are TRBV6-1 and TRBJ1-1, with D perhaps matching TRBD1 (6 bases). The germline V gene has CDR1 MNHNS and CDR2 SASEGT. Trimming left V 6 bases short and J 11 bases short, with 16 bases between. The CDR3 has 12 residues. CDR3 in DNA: TGTGCCAGCAGCGGTCAGGGGTGGGCTGCTTTCTTT. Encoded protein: CASSGQGWAAFF.

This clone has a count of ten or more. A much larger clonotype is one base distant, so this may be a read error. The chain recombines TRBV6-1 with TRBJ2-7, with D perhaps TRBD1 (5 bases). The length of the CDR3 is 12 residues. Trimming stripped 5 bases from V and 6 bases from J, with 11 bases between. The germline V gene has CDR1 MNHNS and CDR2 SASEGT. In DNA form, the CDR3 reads TGTGCCAGCAGTCTGACAGTATGCGAGCAGTACTTC. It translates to CASSLTVCEQYF.

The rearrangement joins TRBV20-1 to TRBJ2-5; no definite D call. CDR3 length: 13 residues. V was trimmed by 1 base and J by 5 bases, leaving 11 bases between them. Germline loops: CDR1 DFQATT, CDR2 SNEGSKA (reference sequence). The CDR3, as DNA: TGCAGTGCTAGAGGTGGATGGCTGGAGACCCAGTACTTC. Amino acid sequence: CSARGGWLETQYF.

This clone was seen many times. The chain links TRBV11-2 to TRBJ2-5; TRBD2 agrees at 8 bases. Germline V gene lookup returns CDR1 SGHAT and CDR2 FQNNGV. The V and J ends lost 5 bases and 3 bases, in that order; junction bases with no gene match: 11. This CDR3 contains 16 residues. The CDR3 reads CASSRMGGAGEETQYF. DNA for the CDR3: TGTGCCAGCAGCCGGATGGGTGGAGCGGGAGAAGAGACCCAGTACTTC. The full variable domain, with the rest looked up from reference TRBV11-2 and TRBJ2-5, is EAGVAQSPRYKIIEKRQSVAFWCNPISGHATLYWYQQILGQGPKLLIQFQNNGVVDDSQLPKDRFSAERLKGVDSTLKIQPAKLEDSAVYLCASSRMGGAGEETQYFGPGTRLLVL.

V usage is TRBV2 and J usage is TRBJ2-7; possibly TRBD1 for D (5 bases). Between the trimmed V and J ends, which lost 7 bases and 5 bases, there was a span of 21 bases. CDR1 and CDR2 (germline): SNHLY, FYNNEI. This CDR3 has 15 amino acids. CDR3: CASKAWGWTSNEQYF. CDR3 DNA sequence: TGTGCCAGCAAAGCCTGGGGCTGGACCTCTAACGAGCAGTACTTC.

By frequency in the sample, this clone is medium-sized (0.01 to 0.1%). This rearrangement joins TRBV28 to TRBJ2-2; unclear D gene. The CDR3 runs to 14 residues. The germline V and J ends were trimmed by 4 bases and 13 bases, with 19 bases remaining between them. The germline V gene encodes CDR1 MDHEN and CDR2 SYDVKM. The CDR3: CASSWSAGRLGLFF. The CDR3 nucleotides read TGTGCCAGCAGTTGGTCGGCTGGTCGACTGGGGCTGTTTTTT.

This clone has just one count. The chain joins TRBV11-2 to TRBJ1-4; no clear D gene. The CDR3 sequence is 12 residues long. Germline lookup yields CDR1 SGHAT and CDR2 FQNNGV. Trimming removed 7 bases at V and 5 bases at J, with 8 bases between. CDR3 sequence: CASIIRNEKLFF. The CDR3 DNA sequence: TGTGCCAGCATTATCAGGAATGAAAAACTGTTTTTT. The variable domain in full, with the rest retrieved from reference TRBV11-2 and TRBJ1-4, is EAGVAQSPRYKIIEKRQSVAFWCNPISGHATLYWYQQILGQGPKLLIQFQNNGVVDDSQLPKDRFSAERLKGVDSTLKIQPAKLEDSAVYLCASIIRNEKLFFGSGTQLSVL.

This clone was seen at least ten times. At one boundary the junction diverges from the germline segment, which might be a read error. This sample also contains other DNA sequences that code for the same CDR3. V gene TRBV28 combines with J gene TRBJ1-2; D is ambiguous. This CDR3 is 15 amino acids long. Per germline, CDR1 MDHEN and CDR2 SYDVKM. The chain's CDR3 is CASSPLDGLYYGYTF. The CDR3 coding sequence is TGTGCTAGCAGTCCCCTAGACGGGCTGTACTATGGCTACACCTTC.

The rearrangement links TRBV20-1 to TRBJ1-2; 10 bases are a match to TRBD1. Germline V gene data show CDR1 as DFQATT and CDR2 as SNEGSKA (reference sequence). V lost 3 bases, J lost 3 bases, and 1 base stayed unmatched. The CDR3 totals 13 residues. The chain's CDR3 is CSARTGGDYGYTF. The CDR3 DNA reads TGCAGTGCTAGGACAGGGGGCGACTATGGCTACACCTTC.